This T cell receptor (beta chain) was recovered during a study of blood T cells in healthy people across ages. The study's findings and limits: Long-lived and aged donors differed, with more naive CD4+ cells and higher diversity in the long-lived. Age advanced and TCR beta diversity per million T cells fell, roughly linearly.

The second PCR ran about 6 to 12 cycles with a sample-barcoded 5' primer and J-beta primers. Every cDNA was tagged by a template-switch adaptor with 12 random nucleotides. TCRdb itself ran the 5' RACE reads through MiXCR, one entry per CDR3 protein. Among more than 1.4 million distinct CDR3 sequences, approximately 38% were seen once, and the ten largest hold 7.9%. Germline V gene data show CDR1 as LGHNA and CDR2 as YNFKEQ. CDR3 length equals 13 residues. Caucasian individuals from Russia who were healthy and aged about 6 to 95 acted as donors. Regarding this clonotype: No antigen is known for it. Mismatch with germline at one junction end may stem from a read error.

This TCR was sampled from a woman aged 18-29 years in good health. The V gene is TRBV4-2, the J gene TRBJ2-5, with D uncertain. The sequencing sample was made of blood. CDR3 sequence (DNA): TGTGCCAGCAGCCGGGCACAGCAAGGGACCCAGTACTTC. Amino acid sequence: CASSRAQQGTQYF.